Sequencing of this T cell receptor (beta chain) was carried out in a study of T-cell memory formation after mild COVID-19. Per germline, CDR1 LNHNV and CDR2 YYDKDF (reference sequence). CDR3 length equals 11 residues. V lost 4 bases, J lost 7 bases, and 7 bases lay in between. Each CDR3 protein gets one entry after TCRdb re-called the 5' RACE reads with MiXCR. The sample has hundreds of thousands of distinct CDR3 sequences; roughly 21% are singletons. This sequence was found in an adult woman who had mild COVID-19 (a few samples of this study predate the infection). Cell type and time point are not known. The sequenced sample consisted of PBMCs or a T cell subset sorted from them (not recorded which). The chain is built from TRBV15 and TRBJ2-5; D ambiguous. The DNA of the CDR3 is TGTGCCACCAGCACATTGTCGACCCAGTACTTC. Its protein is CATSTLSTQYF.